The 32 T cell receptor beta chains below all came from one sample that was sequenced in a study of identical twins. TCRdb used MiXCR to reprocess the 5' RACE reads, holding one entry per CDR3 protein. This table has fewer than 650,000 distinct CDR3 sequences, less than 9% appearing once. The data also belong to a second study, concerning yellow fever vaccine responses in identical twins.

The sequencing input was PBMCs. Receptors originate from a woman under 30 in good health.

V gene TRBV24-1 combines with J gene TRBJ2-2; 12 bases are shared with TRBD2. Looked up from germline, CDR1 is KGHDR and CDR2 is SFDVKD. The CDR3 length is 17 residues. With 4 bases clipped from V and 0 bases from J, the junction kept 2 bases outside the gene matches. CDR3 in DNA: TGTGCCACCAGTGAAGCTAGCGGGGGGGCGAACACCGGGGAGCTGTTTTTT. Residues: CATSEASGGANTGELFF.

The chain employs TRBV20-1 and TRBJ1-6; D not certain. Germline V gene data show CDR1 as DFQATT and CDR2 as SNEGSKA (reference sequence). This CDR3 region has 10 residues. The V end lost 5 bases, the J end lost 14 bases, and 10 bases lay between the germline ends. In DNA, the CDR3 is TGCAGTGCTCTGGTCGGGTCCCTCCACTTT. It codes for CSALVGSLHF.

This clonotype was seen only a few times. The chain has TRBV7-2 and TRBJ2-7; 11 bases fit TRBD2. Losses at the gene ends were 5 bases for V and 4 bases for J; bases not matched to a gene: 7. Germline lookup yields CDR1 SGHTA and CDR2 FQGNSA. The CDR3 runs to 15 residues. The CDR3 here is CASSTQGLADYEQYF. Written as DNA, the CDR3 is TGTGCCAGCAGCACACAGGGACTAGCGGATTACGAGCAGTACTTC. The full variable domain, its missing parts supplied by reference TRBV7-2 and TRBJ2-7, is GAGVSQSPSNKVTEKGKDVELRCDPISGHTALYWYRQSLGQGLEFLIYFQGNSAPDKSGLPSDRFSAERTGGSVSTLTIQRTQQEDSAVYLCASSTQGLADYEQYFGPGTRLTVT.

The chain is built from TRBV20-1 and TRBJ2-2, with a possible D match to TRBD2 (5 bases). There are 15 residues in the CDR3. CDR1 and CDR2 from the germline V gene are DFQATT and SNEGSKA (reference sequence). The V end lost 0 bases, the J end lost 0 bases, and 8 bases lay between the germline ends. The CDR3 DNA follows: TGCAGTGCTAGAGATCCGGGAACGAACACCGGGGAGCTGTTTTTT. Translating it yields CSARDPGTNTGELFF.

This clonotype was seen ten or more times. V gene TRBV3-1 combines with J gene TRBJ2-1, with 8 positions matching TRBD2. The CDR3 spans 14 residues. The junction had 7 bases not matched to a gene; V was cut back by 4 bases and J by 8 bases. Germline-derived CDR1 and CDR2 are LGHDT and YNNKEL (reference sequence). CDR3 bases: TGTGCCAGCAGCCCGACTAGCGTGGTACATGAGCAGTTCTTC. This encodes CASSPTSVVHEQFF.

V gene TRBV7-9 combines with J gene TRBJ1-1; perhaps TRBD1 as D (5 bases). This CDR3 contains 15 residues. From germline, CDR1 is SEHNR and CDR2 FQNEAQ (reference sequence). Trimming stripped 1 base from V and 5 bases from J, with 14 bases between. This chain's CDR3 is CASSLGDPGVTEAFF. DNA for the CDR3: TGTGCCAGCAGCTTAGGGGACCCGGGCGTAACTGAAGCTTTCTTT. Full variable domain (outside the CDR3, taken from reference TRBV7-9 and TRBJ1-1): DTGVSQNPRHKITKRGQNVTFRCDPISEHNRLYWYRQTLGQGPEFLTYFQNEAQLEKSRLLSDRFSAERPKGSFSTLEIQRTEQGDSAMYLCASSLGDPGVTEAFFGQGTRLTVV.

This clonotype was picked up a small number of times. The chain combines TRBV20-1 with TRBJ2-6, with 9 bases that match TRBD2. Germline values: CDR1 DFQATT, CDR2 SNEGSKA (reference sequence). This CDR3 contains 19 residues. The junction had 15 bases not matched to a gene; V was cut back by 6 bases and J by 0 bases. CDR3 in amino acids: CSAASGTSEAPSGANVLTF. As DNA, the CDR3 is TGCAGTGCGGCTAGCGGGACTTCCGAAGCGCCCTCTGGGGCCAACGTCCTGACTTTC.

This clonotype was seen a handful of times. The chain employs TRBV29-1 and TRBJ1-1; no firm D call. Germline V gives CDR1 SQVTM, CDR2 ANQGSEA. V was shortened by 5 bases and J by 1 base, with 5 bases between the two germline ends. CDR3 length: 11 amino acids. Here the CDR3 reads CSVIRNTEAFF. In DNA form, the CDR3 reads TGCAGCGTTATCCGGAACACTGAAGCTTTCTTT.

This clonotype was seen ten or more times. The chain employs TRBV7-9 and TRBJ2-7; D gene uncertain. V shed 4 bases and J shed 1 base, with 8 bases lying between them. Germline assignment: CDR1 SEHNR and CDR2 FQNEAQ (reference sequence). This CDR3 region has 13 residues. The CDR3 loop reads CASSSDGSYEQYF. Here the CDR3 DNA reads TGTGCCAGCAGCTCAGACGGTTCCTACGAGCAGTACTTC.

This clonotype was counted many times. V and J are TRBV20-1 and TRBJ1-5; possibly TRBD1 for D (5 bases). This CDR3 comprises 16 residues. The germline V gene encodes CDR1 DFQATT and CDR2 SNEGSKA (reference sequence). V was trimmed by 0 bases and J by 11 bases, leaving 23 bases between them. CDR3 in amino acids: CSARENKEGTEISQHF. DNA of the CDR3: TGCAGTGCTAGAGAGAACAAGGAAGGGACCGAGATATCCCAGCATTTT.

This chain connects TRBV12-3 or TRBV12-4 to TRBJ2-7, with D perhaps given as TRBD1 or TRBD2 (6 bases each). V was pared by 5 bases and J by 4 bases, with 18 bases between. This CDR3 contains 15 residues. CDR3 sequence: CASSQQGPAGYEQYF. The CDR3 nucleotides are TGTGCCAGCAGTCAACAGGGCCCCGCGGGGTACGAGCAGTACTTC.

This clonotype was observed at least ten times. Written as DNA, the CDR3 is TGTGCCAGCAGTGATACGGCTAGCGGGGCCCCTGATGAGCAGTTCTTC. As protein: CASSDTASGAPDEQFF. The chain has TRBV6-1 and TRBJ2-1, with 9 bases that match TRBD2. The CDR3 covers 16 residues. CDR1 is MNHNS, CDR2 SASEGT, per germline. Unmatched junction bases numbered 11, after V lost 3 bases and J lost 8 bases.

This clonotype was seen repeatedly, ten times or more. The chain carries TRBV6-1 and TRBJ2-3; TRBD1 matches at 8 bases. The CDR3 has 14 residues. Germline-derived CDR1 and CDR2 are MNHNS and SASEGT. With V trimmed by 5 bases and J by 6 bases, 7 bases remained unmatched. Here the CDR3 DNA reads TGTGCCAGCAGTCCCAGGGGGCGCGGGGATACGCAGTATTTT. Its translation is CASSPRGRGDTQYF.

This clonotype was counted between two and nine times. This chain connects TRBV12-3 or TRBV12-4 to TRBJ2-3, with 9 positions matching TRBD2. Trimming took 2 bases from V and 2 from J; bases not matched to a gene: 29. The CDR3 has 24 amino acids. CDR3 amino acids: CASSLNPTFQGVAGAPSYTDTQYF. CDR3 nucleotide sequence: TGTGCCAGCAGTTTAAATCCCACATTCCAGGGGGTAGCGGGAGCACCTTCGTACACAGATACGCAGTATTTT.

In its sample, this clonotype was seen a few times. V and J are TRBV7-9 and TRBJ2-7; D possibly uses TRBD1 or TRBD2 (5 bases each). The germline gives CDR1 SEHNR, CDR2 FQNEAQ (reference sequence). The germline V and J ends were trimmed by 5 bases and 6 bases, with 14 bases remaining between them. The length of the CDR3 is 13 residues. CDR3 protein: CASSRDPISEQYF. CDR3 DNA: TGTGCCAGCAGCAGGGACCCCATCTCCGAGCAGTACTTC.

In its sample, this clonotype was seen a few times. The chain has TRBV20-1 and TRBJ2-7; D call uncertain. The CDR3 has 13 amino acids. Deletions cut 0 bases from V and 3 bases from J, with 9 bases between. Germline CDR1 DFQATT, CDR2 SNEGSKA (reference sequence). The CDR3, as DNA: TGCAGTGCTAGAGATGACCCCCGCTACGAGCAGTACTTC. Protein product: CSARDDPRYEQYF.

At least ten counts were recorded for this clonotype. The chain carries TRBV2 and TRBJ1-5; 9 positions match TRBD1. The germline CDR1 and CDR2 sequences are SNHLY and FYNNEI. CDR3 length: 14 residues. J gave up 5 bases and V 6 bases, and 5 bases lay outside the gene matches. In DNA form, the CDR3 reads TGTGCCAGCAGGGATGGACAGGGGCATCAGCCCCAGCATTTT. It codes for CASRDGQGHQPQHF. The full variable domain, its missing parts supplied by reference TRBV2 and TRBJ1-5, is EPEVTQTPSHQVTQMGQEVILRCVPISNHLYFYWYRQILGQKVEFLVSFYNNEISEKSEIFDDQFSVERPDGSNFTLKIRSTKLEDSAMYFCASRDGQGHQPQHFGDGTRLSIL.

The chain is built from TRBV5-5 and TRBJ2-3; D unclear. Looked up from germline, CDR1 is SGHKS and CDR2 is YYEKEE (reference sequence). This CDR3 is 14 amino acids long. Trimming stripped 3 bases from V and 1 base from J, with 9 bases between. In DNA, the CDR3 is TGTGCCAGCAGCTCCGGAAGCGGCACAGATACGCAGTATTTT. Protein: CASSSGSGTDTQYF.

The sample holds many counts of this clonotype. The chain links TRBV5-1 to TRBJ1-1; 7 bases agree with TRBD1. The trim removed 5 bases at V and 6 bases at J, leaving 7 bases unmatched. This CDR3 has 13 amino acids. Germline V gene sequence: CDR1 SGHRS, CDR2 YFSETQ. The CDR3 is CASRSQGGAEAFF. Here the CDR3 DNA reads TGCGCCAGCAGGTCTCAGGGGGGGGCTGAAGCTTTCTTT.

Ten or more counts support this clonotype. The chain is built from TRBV7-6 and TRBJ1-4; tentatively, D is TRBD1 (5 bases). Trimming removed 3 bases at V and 8 bases at J, with 16 bases between. This CDR3 comprises 15 residues. The germline V gene encodes CDR1 SGHVS and CDR2 FNYEAQ. CDR3 sequence reads: CASSFATGHQEKLFF. In DNA, the CDR3 is TGTGCCAGCAGCTTCGCGACGGGGCATCAGGAAAAACTGTTTTTT.

This clonotype was recorded only once. This chain links TRBV10-3 with TRBJ1-1, with TRBD1 matching 9 bases. J was trimmed by 5 bases and V by 3 bases; bases with no gene match: 7. Germline V lookup: CDR1 ENHRY, CDR2 SYGVKD. The CDR3 sequence is 15 residues long. The CDR3 protein is CAISDDIDRGTEAFF. In DNA, the CDR3 is TGTGCCATCAGTGATGACATAGACAGGGGGACTGAAGCTTTCTTT.

Ten or more counts support this clonotype. The rearrangement joins TRBV12-3 or TRBV12-4 to TRBJ1-2; possible D gene TRBD1, 6 bases. The CDR3 has 15 residues. V was pared by 5 bases and J by 3 bases, with 16 bases between. The CDR3 coding sequence is TGTGCCAGCAGTGCCCGGGCCACAGGGCACTATGGCTACACCTTC. Protein sequence: CASSARATGHYGYTF.

This clonotype has only a few counts. The gene calls are TRBV20-1 and TRBJ2-3; D gene unclear. Germline loops: CDR1 DFQATT, CDR2 SNEGSKA (reference sequence). The V gene lost 2 bases and the J gene lost 3 bases, with 6 bases spanning the gap. The CDR3 is 12 residues long. CDR3 sequence: CSARWGTDTQYF. The CDR3 DNA follows: TGCAGTGCTAGATGGGGTACAGATACGCAGTATTTT.

This clonotype showed up many times. The chain has TRBV3-1 and TRBJ2-3, with 8 bases fitting TRBD2. The V gene end was trimmed by 1 base and the J gene end by 5 bases; junction bases not matched to a gene: 5. The CDR3 extends over 15 amino acids. The germline V gene encodes CDR1 LGHDT and CDR2 YNNKEL (reference sequence). The chain's CDR3 is CASSQGSGRIDTQYF. In DNA form, the CDR3 reads TGTGCCAGCAGCCAAGGAAGCGGGAGAATAGATACGCAGTATTTT.

V gene TRBV5-5 combines with J gene TRBJ1-4; D perhaps matches TRBD1 (5 bases). Germline CDR1 is SGHKS and CDR2 is YYEKEE (reference sequence). V lost 4 bases and J 8 bases, leaving 12 bases between the germline ends. This CDR3 spans 13 amino acids. CDR3 residues: CASSRDLKEKLFF. CDR3 coding DNA: TGTGCCAGCAGCCGGGACCTTAAGGAAAAACTGTTTTTT.

This clonotype was counted only a few times. The CDR3 DNA reads as TGTGCCAGCAGTTCCCCCGATAAATCCTACGAGCAGTACTTC. This gives the protein CASSSPDKSYEQYF. V gene TRBV2 combines with J gene TRBJ2-7; no clear D gene. Trimming removed 5 bases from V and 1 base from J, with 12 bases in between. Germline values: CDR1 SNHLY, CDR2 FYNNEI. The CDR3 length is 14 residues.

A note on this clonotype: A single base separates this from a much larger clone, so it may be a read error. The final CDR3 position lacks the conserved phenylalanine or tryptophan, pointing to a likely read error. The chain couples TRBV10-3 to TRBJ2-1; 11 bases line up with TRBD2. The CDR3 loop spans 16 amino acids. V was pared by 6 bases and J by 6 bases, with 10 bases of the junction left unmatched. Germline CDR1 and CDR2: ENHRY and SYGVKD. The CDR3 DNA sequence: TGTGCCATCAGCAATCTAGCGGGGGGTAAGGGCAATGAGCAGTTCCTC. Its protein product is CAISNLAGGKGNEQFL.

The chain employs TRBV4-1 and TRBJ2-1; a weak D match, TRBD2 (7 bases). The ends were cut back, 2 bases at V and 6 bases at J, with 23 bases in the middle. This CDR3 comprises 18 residues. CDR1 and CDR2 (germline): MGHRA, YSYEKL. For the CDR3, the DNA is TGCGCCAGCAGCCAAACCTGGGGCCTCGGAGGGGGGGGCAATGAGCAGTTCTTC. Amino acid sequence: CASSQTWGLGGGGNEQFF.

This clonotype was observed at least ten times. The J gene is TRBJ2-2, the V gene TRBV11-1, with 8 positions matching TRBD2. Germline V lookup: CDR1 SGHAT, CDR2 FQDESV (reference sequence). This CDR3 has 19 amino acids. The V and J ends lost 5 bases and 1 base, in that order; junction bases with no gene match: 15. CDR3 amino acids: CASSVTFGLAKENTGELFF. CDR3 nucleotides: TGTGCCAGCAGCGTTACTTTTGGACTAGCTAAAGAGAACACCGGGGAGCTGTTTTTT.

This clonotype was seen repeatedly, ten times or more. The chain uses TRBV7-8 and TRBJ2-1; 7 bases are shared with TRBD1. V dropped 5 bases and J dropped 4; count of bases not matched to a gene: 5. Germline values: CDR1 SGHVS, CDR2 FQNEAQ. The CDR3 sequence is 14 residues long. The CDR3 bases are TGTGCCAGCAGCGCAGACAGGGCTTACAATGAGCAGTTCTTC. Translating it yields CASSADRAYNEQFF.

In its sample, this clonotype was seen a few times. The CDR3 bases are TGTGCCAGCAGCGCCCCTTTCAAAAAAGAGACCCAGTACTTC. This sequence encodes CASSAPFKKETQYF. The chain recombines TRBV6-4 with TRBJ2-5; no definite D call. The V end lost 6 bases, the J end lost 3 bases, and 14 bases lay between the germline ends. This CDR3 region has 14 residues. CDR1 MRHNA and CDR2 SNTAGT come from the germline V gene.

This clonotype came up many times. V is TRBV29-1 and J is TRBJ1-2, with 7 bases fitting TRBD1. V lost 6 bases, J lost 2 bases, and 9 bases stayed unmatched. Germline assignment: CDR1 SQVTM and CDR2 ANQGSEA. The CDR3 runs to 14 residues. The CDR3 reads CSVVTGLQNYGYTF. The CDR3 coding sequence is TGCAGCGTCGTGACAGGGCTCCAAAACTATGGCTACACCTTC.